This record looks at one T cell receptor beta chain sequence and its context. There is no known antigen for this receptor. Per-nucleotide qualities are absent, and no much larger clonotype sits a single base away. Other DNA sequences in the sample encode the same CDR3. The sample belongs to a study of shared clonotypes between healthy human individuals (dated by TCRdb to about 2020). Regarding the complete study: The cohort included three men and a couple of women between 18 and 49 years of age. Per donor, leukapheresis produced somewhere between about 0.85 and 10 billion PBMCs. For each donor, three plates each were used for CD4 naive and CD4 memory, two plates were used for CD8 naive, and one plate was used for CD8 memory. To estimate repertoire size and how much clonotype sharing occurs between individuals, the study deeply sequenced the blood TCR repertoires of five healthy adults. Different laboratories and diverse techniques were used to prepare libraries and sequence TCR repertoires, to increase sequencing depth and limit assay-specific biases.

Donors were healthy HIV-negative adults with no recently reported acute infections or vaccinations. All donors were Caucasian adults living in Nashville, Tennessee, USA. CD4+ T cells were enriched by magnetic negative selection, after which naive cells were positively selected on CD45RA and the negative fraction was taken as the memory subset. Blood was collected by leukapheresis, and PBMCs were isolated by Ficoll-Histopaque density gradient centrifugation and then cryopreserved in liquid nitrogen vapor phase. Analytical flow cytometry was used to check the purity and quantity of every magnetically sorted T cell population. Each sorted fraction had its genomic DNA isolated and then quantified by UV absorbance on a Nanodrop 2000c. The germline V gene provides CDR1 SGHTA and CDR2 FQGNSA. Inclusive of the bounding cysteine and phenylalanine, the CDR3 is 13 residues long. CDR3 DNA is the only sequence kept; it has 39 bases, read in frame from the first base. The V and J ends are trimmed by 1 base and 1 base, leaving 4 bases between them.

Summary of the overall study and its limitations: Estimated clonotype richness was generally larger for naive than for memory subsets. Clonotypes shared by all four sorted-subset donors showed higher generation probabilities than non-shared clonotypes. Pairwise subsampling indicated that sequencing depth was expected to affect the degree of clonotype sharing among donors. Sampling was restricted to blood, and TCR repertoires in tissue are likely to differ from TCR repertoires in blood. Roughly 5.2% of naive CD4, 3.5% of naive CD8, approximately 2.2% of memory CD4, and around 0.4% of memory CD8 clonotypes were shared across a few donors. Even with the large sequencing depth, rarefaction of the sorted-subset datasets indicated that sequencing was incomplete. Because the study included only a small number of donors, the genetic and exposure-history diversity represented was limited.

Using the deep immunoSEQ assay, multiplex PCR amplified TCR CDR3 regions from genomic DNA. Extracted genomic DNA from each cell subset was distributed evenly across all wells of several immunoSEQ 96-well plates, and each plate was treated as a replicate. For sorted subsets, about 220 ng of genomic DNA, equivalent to 25,000 to 30,000 T cell genomes, went into each replicate PCR. Purified libraries were quantified with a Qubit 3.0 fluorometer, sized on a Bioanalyzer 2100, and re-quantified with the KAPA Library Quantification kit. Each immunoSEQ 96-well plate was sequenced on its own single-read 150-cycle Illumina NextSeq 550 flow cell. Per the source publication's procedure: Because the immunoSEQ output held only junctional sequences and lacked quality scores, the filtering could not match the filtering applied to full-length reads. To assign V/J genes and CDR3, sequences were annotated using PyIR, a Python wrapper for IgBLAST v1.9, with IMGT germline references. Reads were removed for weak V/J assignments (E-value above 1e-6), missing CDR3, stop codons, out-of-frame junctions, or ambiguous translated residues. A V3J clonotype was defined by an identical inferred V gene, J gene, and CDR3 amino acid sequence. Percentage overlap between repertoires was calculated by dividing the number of shared unique clonotypes by the size of the smaller repertoire. RTK rarefaction, the Chao1 estimator, and Recon v2.1 estimates of unobserved clonotypes were used to assess repertoire richness. For all TCRbeta clonotypes obtained by the gDNA method from several donors, generation probabilities were computed with OLGA. TCRdb obtained this table from immuneACCESS and retained in-frame rearrangements with V and J assigned. These tables miss some clones; where compared with another copy, unresolved V genes account for less than half of the shortfall, and the remainder is unexplained. V, J and clone size reflect that table, while D and trimming were determined from the DNA. The sample table lists more than 1,200,000 clones, approximately 98.5% of them with a count of one. The top ten clones comprise about 0.35% of the sample.

The sample was naive CD4+ T cells sorted from blood. The intended sense of this specimen's cell subset or site label: CD45RA+ positively selected. This clonotype originated in a man aged 30-40 years in good health. The chain links TRBV7-2 with TRBJ1-1, with the D gene too uncertain to name. The CDR3 protein sequence reads: CASSLGRNTEAFF. The base sequence is TGTGCCAGCAGCTTAGGGCGGAACACTGAAGCTTTCTTT.